This T cell receptor (beta chain) comes out of a study of response to subunit inactivated influenza vaccine. TCRdb analysed the RT-PCR reads with MiXCR anew, one entry per CDR3 protein. Among approximately 700,000 distinct CDR3 sequences listed, around 14% were seen once. Germline CDR1 is SGHAT and CDR2 is FQNNGV. The CDR3 extends over 15 amino acids. The junction had 11 bases not matched to a gene; V was cut back by 5 bases and J by 5 bases. This clonotype was recorded a few times. The sequences come from PBMCs from blood, collected around two weeks before vaccination. The TCR sequence derives from a man aged 50 to 59 who received an inactivated influenza vaccine. The chain joins TRBV11-2 to TRBJ2-5; 7 nucleotides match TRBD2. In DNA form, the CDR3 reads TGTGCCAGCAGCCATGGGATGCGGGAGTGGGAGACCCAGTACTTC. It yields the protein CASSHGMREWETQYF.